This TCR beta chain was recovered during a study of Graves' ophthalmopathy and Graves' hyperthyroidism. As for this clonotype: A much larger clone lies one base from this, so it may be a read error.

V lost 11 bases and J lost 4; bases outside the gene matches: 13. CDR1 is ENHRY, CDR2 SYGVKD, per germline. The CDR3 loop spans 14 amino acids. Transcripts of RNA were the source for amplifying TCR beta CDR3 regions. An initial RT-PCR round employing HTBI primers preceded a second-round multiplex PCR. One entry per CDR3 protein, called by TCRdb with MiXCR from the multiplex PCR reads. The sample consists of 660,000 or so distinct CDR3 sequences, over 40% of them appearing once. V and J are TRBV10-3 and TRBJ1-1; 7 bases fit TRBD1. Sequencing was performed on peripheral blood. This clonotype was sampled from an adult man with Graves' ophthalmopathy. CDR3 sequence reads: CARSQLGQSTEAFF. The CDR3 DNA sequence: TGTGCCCGCAGTCAACTGGGACAGTCCACTGAAGCTTTCTTT.